These 8 T cell receptor beta chains share one sample of origin, sequenced in a study of somatic mutations in cytotoxic T cells in rheumatoid arthritis. TCRdb keeps only in-frame clones here, not all; method: immunoSEQ multiplex PCR. The sample yields about 16,000 clones, around 80% seen once. Specimen: CD8+ T cells sorted from blood. Receptors were obtained from a woman aged 50 to 60 with rheumatoid arthritis.

The chain carries TRBV19 and TRBJ2-1; TRBD1 aligns across 9 bases. The CDR3 is 18 residues long. Germline V gives CDR1 LNHDA, CDR2 SQIVND (reference sequence). The V and J ends lost 0 bases and 1 base, in that order; junction bases with no gene match: 7. The CDR3 coding sequence is TGTGCCAGTAGTATAGATCTCGCGGGGACAGGGTCCTACAATGAGCAGTTCTTC. Translating it yields CASSIDLAGTGSYNEQFF. Complete variable domain (other parts from reference TRBV19 and TRBJ2-1): DGGITQSPKYLFRKEGQNVTLSCEQNLNHDAMYWYRQDPGQGLRLIYYSQIVNDFQKGDIAEGYSVSREKKESFPLTVTSAQKNPTAFYLCASSIDLAGTGSYNEQFFGPGTRLTVL.

V is TRBV7-8 and J is TRBJ1-5; tentatively, D is TRBD1 (6 bases). CDR1 is SGHVS and CDR2 is FQNEAQ in the germline V gene. With 4 bases removed from V and 0 bases from J, the gap between germline ends came to 16 bases. This CDR3 contains 17 residues. The CDR3 DNA sequence: TGTGCCAGCAGCTCCGAGACCGACAGGTATAGCAATCAGCCCCAGCATTTT. Its protein is CASSSETDRYSNQPQHF.

This clone was seen once. V usage is TRBV5-1 and J usage is TRBJ2-7; D may be TRBD1 (6 bases). Germline V CDR1 and CDR2: SGHRS, YFSETQ. Trimming removed 8 bases at V and 2 bases at J, with 17 bases between. The CDR3 runs to 14 residues. The CDR3 sequence: CASQLGAQAYEQYF. For the CDR3, the DNA is TGCGCCAGTCAGCTGGGGGCCCAGGCCTACGAGCAGTACTTC.

The chain has TRBV30 and TRBJ1-1; weak D call: TRBD1 (5 bases). The CDR3 is 15 amino acids. The germline V and J ends were trimmed by 3 bases and 5 bases, with 19 bases remaining between them. CDR1 and CDR2 from the germline V gene are GTSNPN and SVGIG (reference sequence). This CDR3 is CAWRIGAVGRTEAFF. DNA for the CDR3: TGTGCCTGGAGAATCGGGGCCGTTGGTCGTACTGAAGCTTTCTTT.

The gene calls are TRBV10-3 and TRBJ2-1; 10 positions match TRBD2. The CDR3 has 14 amino acids. The V gene's germline CDR1 is ENHRY and CDR2 SYGVKD. This CDR3 reads CASSPSGGYNEQFF. CDR3 bases: TGTGCTTCCTCCCCTAGCGGGGGATACAATGAGCAGTTCTTC.

This chain links TRBV30 with TRBJ2-1; 8 bases are a match to TRBD2. V was pared by 2 bases and J by 3 bases, with 3 bases of the junction left unmatched. Per germline, CDR1 GTSNPN and CDR2 SVGIG (reference sequence). The CDR3 runs 14 residues. The CDR3 DNA sequence: TGTGCCTGGAGTAGCGGGAGCTACTACAATGAGCAGTTCTTC. Its translation: CAWSSGSYYNEQFF.

The J gene is TRBJ2-7, the V gene TRBV21-1; the D call of TRBD1 is as the table states it, not checked on the DNA. TRBV21-1 represents a pseudogene. This CDR3 is built from 15 residues. CDR3 in DNA: TGTGCCAGCAGCACCCGGGACAGGGTGGTGGGCGAGCAGTACTTC. It codes for CASSTRDRVVGEQYF.

V is TRBV6-5 and J is TRBJ2-1; no clear D gene. The ends were cut back, 7 bases at V and 0 bases at J, with 13 bases in the middle. Per the germline V gene, CDR1 is MNHEY and CDR2 is SVGAGI. The length of the CDR3 is 15 residues. CDR3 nucleotides: TGTGCCAGCACCCCGGTGCTGGGCTCCTACAATGAGCAGTTCTTC. This translates into CASTPVLGSYNEQFF.